This entry lists 13 T cell receptor beta chains sequenced from one sample in a study of blood T cell repertoires in COVID-19 (dated by TCRdb to 2018 to 2020). The library was generated by the immunoSEQ multiplex PCR assay. Held by TCRdb, this immuneACCESS table contains in-frame sequences only and omits some clones. Under half of the omission traces to an unresolved V gene where checked; the cause of the rest is unknown. The sample table lists fewer than 350,000 clones, approximately 81% of them with a count of one. Around 2.9% of the sample lies in the top ten. Sample: peripheral blood. These TCRs come from an older woman with active or convalescent COVID-19.

V usage is TRBV20-1 and J usage is TRBJ1-1, with a weak D call TRBD1 (5 bases). CDR3 length: 12 amino acids. The V gene lost 3 bases and the J gene lost 2 bases, with 7 bases spanning the gap. Germline V gene data show CDR1 as DFQATT and CDR2 as SNEGSKA (reference sequence). The CDR3 coding sequence is TGCAGTGCTAGTAGGGGAAACACTGAAGCTTTCTTT. This encodes CSASRGNTEAFF.

This chain links TRBV15 with TRBJ1-1; D unresolved. Germline CDR1 reads LNHNV; CDR2 reads YYDKDF (reference sequence). The CDR3 is 13 amino acids. V shed 5 bases and J shed 0 bases, with 7 bases lying between them. This chain's CDR3 is CATSSLLNTEAFF. The DNA of the CDR3 is TGTGCCACCAGCTCCCTACTGAACACTGAAGCTTTCTTT.

The genes are TRBV6-5 and TRBJ2-7; 10 nucleotides match TRBD2. The junction had 4 bases not matched to a gene; V was cut back by 5 bases and J by 0 bases. The germline gives CDR1 MNHEY, CDR2 SVGAGI. This CDR3 comprises 15 residues. CDR3 DNA: TGTGCCAGCAGTCCTAGCGGGGGCCCCTCCTACGAGCAGTACTTC. Amino acid sequence: CASSPSGGPSYEQYF.

This clone was seen ten or more times. Other DNA sequences of this sample code for an identical CDR3. The chain joins TRBV19 to TRBJ2-1; TRBD2 might be the D (7 bases). Germline CDR1 and CDR2: LNHDA and SQIVND (reference sequence). The CDR3 loop spans 13 amino acids. With 6 bases removed from V and 5 bases from J, the gap between germline ends came to 11 bases. This chain's CDR3 is CASRGGPDNEQFF. As DNA, the CDR3 is TGTGCCAGTAGGGGGGGGCCGGACAATGAGCAGTTCTTC.

The gene calls are TRBV10-2 and TRBJ1-1; D gene uncertain. CDR1 and CDR2 from the germline V gene are WSHSY and SAAADI. Trimming shortened V by 0 bases and J by 5 bases, and 16 bases separated the two germline ends. This CDR3 is 16 amino acids long. The DNA for the CDR3 is TGCGCCAGCAGTGAGTCTCCAGGAGGTTTAGGGACTGAAGCTTTCTTT. Its protein product is CASSESPGGLGTEAFF.

This rearrangement joins TRBV6-6 to TRBJ1-5; D is ambiguous. The CDR3 runs to 15 residues. Germline values: CDR1 MNHNY, CDR2 SVGAGI (reference sequence). Trimming shortened V by 2 bases and J by 3 bases, and 11 bases separated the two germline ends. For the CDR3, the DNA is TGTGCCAGCAGTTACAGGGAGTACTCCAATCAGCCCCAGCATTTT. This gives the protein CASSYREYSNQPQHF.

The V gene is TRBV7-7, the J gene TRBJ2-7; 9 nucleotides line up with TRBD1. J was trimmed by 4 bases and V by 1 base; bases with no gene match: 5. Germline V gives CDR1 SSHAT, CDR2 FNYEAQ (reference sequence). This CDR3 contains 15 residues. CDR3 coding DNA: TGTGCCAGCAGCTTAGGTGTAGGACAGGGGTACGAGCAGTACTTC. Protein product: CASSLGVGQGYEQYF. The whole variable domain, remainder taken from reference TRBV7-7 and TRBJ2-7, is GAGVSQSPRYKVTKRGQDVTLRCDPISSHATLYWYQQALGQGPEFLTYFNYEAQPDKSGLPSDRFSAERPEGSISTLTIQRTEQRDSAMYRCASSLGVGQGYEQYFGPGTRLTVT.

The chain joins TRBV6-2 or TRBV6-3 to TRBJ1-4; a weak D match, TRBD1 (5 bases). Germline values: CDR1 MNHEY, CDR2 SVGEGT. This CDR3 contains 13 residues. The germline V and J ends were trimmed by 4 bases and 5 bases, with 8 bases remaining between them. CDR3 residues: CASSWGRNEKLFF. The CDR3 DNA sequence: TGTGCCAGCAGTTGGGGCAGGAATGAAAAACTGTTTTTT.

The J gene is TRBJ2-7, the V gene TRBV6-1; D is undetermined. The CDR3 sequence is 14 residues long. Trimming took off 6 bases at V and 0 bases at J, with 12 bases between the two ends. CDR1 and CDR2 (germline): MNHNS, SASEGT. The CDR3 DNA reads TGTGCCAGCAGAACCGAAACATTCTCCTACGAGCAGTACTTC. It codes for CASRTETFSYEQYF.

This chain uses TRBV5-1 with TRBJ1-2; no clear D gene. The germline V gene encodes CDR1 SGHRS and CDR2 YFSETQ. With 2 bases removed from V and 8 bases from J, the gap between germline ends came to 10 bases. CDR3 length: 12 residues. Here the CDR3 DNA reads TGCGCCAGCAGCTTCGACTACACGGGCTACACCTTC. Translated, it gives CASSFDYTGYTF. The variable domain in full, completed from reference TRBV5-1 and TRBJ1-2, reads KAGVTQTPRYLIKTRGQQVTLSCSPISGHRSVSWYQQTPGQGLQFLFEYFSETQRNKGNFPGRFSGRQFSNSRSEMNVSTLELGDSALYLCASSFDYTGYTFGSGTRLTVV.

The CDR3 DNA follows: TGTGCCAGCAGTCCCCAAGGGGGAAATATTAACTATGGCTACACCTTC. This gives the protein CASSPQGGNINYGYTF. The genes are TRBV27 and TRBJ1-2; possible D gene TRBD1, 6 bases. Trimming removed 5 bases at V and 1 base at J, with 17 bases between. CDR3 length: 16 residues. Germline CDR1 is MNHEY and CDR2 is SMNVEV (reference sequence).

V is TRBV3-1 (or the pseudogene TRBV3-2) and J is TRBJ2-4; perhaps TRBD1 as D (6 bases). Trimming pared 2 bases from V and 2 bases from J, leaving 10 bases between. The CDR3 spans 15 residues. Germline CDR1 and CDR2: LGHDT and YNNKEL (reference sequence). DNA for the CDR3: TGTGCCAGCAGCCAAACAGGGTTTACCAAAAACATTCAGTACTTC. Its protein product is CASSQTGFTKNIQYF.

This clone was counted between two and nine times. As DNA, the CDR3 is TGTGCCAGCAGCCTAACTAGCGGGGGGCCAAGTTTCCGGGAGCTGTTTTTT. This codes for CASSLTSGGPSFRELFF. This chain links TRBV7-9 with TRBJ2-2; 12 bases fit TRBD2. The CDR3 runs 17 residues. Germline V CDR1 and CDR2: SEHNR, FQNEAQ (reference sequence). The trim removed 5 bases at V and 9 bases at J, leaving 13 bases unmatched.